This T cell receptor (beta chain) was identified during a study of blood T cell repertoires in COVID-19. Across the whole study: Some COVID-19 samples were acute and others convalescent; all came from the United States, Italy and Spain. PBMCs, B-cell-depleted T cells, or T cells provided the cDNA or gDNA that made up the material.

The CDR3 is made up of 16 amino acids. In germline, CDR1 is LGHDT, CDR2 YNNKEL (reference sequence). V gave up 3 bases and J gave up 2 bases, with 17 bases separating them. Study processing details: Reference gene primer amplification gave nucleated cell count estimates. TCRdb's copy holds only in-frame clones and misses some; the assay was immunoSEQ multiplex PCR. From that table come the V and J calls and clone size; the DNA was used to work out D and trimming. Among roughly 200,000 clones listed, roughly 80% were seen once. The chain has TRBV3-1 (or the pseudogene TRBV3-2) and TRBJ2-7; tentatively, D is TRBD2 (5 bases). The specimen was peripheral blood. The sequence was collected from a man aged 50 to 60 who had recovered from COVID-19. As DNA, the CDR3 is TGTGCCAGCAGCCAGCCCGGACCTGGACTTACCTACGAGCAGTACTTC. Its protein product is CASSQPGPGLTYEQYF.